Listed below are T cell receptor beta chains from one sample, sequenced in a study of CD8 T cells in ankylosing spondylitis. TCRdb called the 5' RACE reads again in MiXCR, with one record for every CDR3 protein. The table shows some 120,000 distinct CDR3 sequences, with about an eighth occurring only once. Sample: blood, either unsorted or a sorted T cell fraction (not recorded which). The receptors shown here come from a female donor with ankylosing spondylitis or in good health (not recorded which). Each CDR3 is given with its conserved first and last residue. The D gene is left open where the match is weak. Size is omitted from some rows. Given values are once, few, many or a class for expanded clones.

j_gene: TRBJ2-5
v_gene: TRBV2
abundance: few
d_gene: TRBD2
CDR3nt: TGTGCCAGCAGTGAAGCGGCTAGCGGGGGGCAGACCCAGTACTTC
CDR3aa: CASSEAASGGQTQYF

j_gene: TRBJ2-7
v_gene: TRBV12-3/TRBV12-4
abundance: many
d_gene: TRBD2
CDR3nt: TGTGCCAGCAGTTTCAGACTAGCGGGAGACTACGAGCAGTACTTC
CDR3aa: CASSFRLAGDYEQYF

j_gene: TRBJ2-1
v_gene: TRBV7-6
abundance: few
d_gene: NA
CDR3nt: TGTGCCAGCAGCTTAGCTATTGGCGAGCAGAATTACAATGAGCAGTTCTTC
CDR3aa: CASSLAIGEQNYNEQFF

j_gene: TRBJ2-1
v_gene: TRBV6-1
abundance: many
d_gene: NA
CDR3nt: TGTGCCAGCAGACCTCTCGGAATCTACAATGAGCAGTTCTTC
CDR3aa: CASRPLGIYNEQFF

j_gene: TRBJ2-4
v_gene: TRBV10-3
abundance: NA
d_gene: NA
CDR3nt: TGTGTCATCAGTGAGGAGGGACTAGCCAAAAACATTCAGTACTTC
CDR3aa: CVISEEGLAKNIQYF

j_gene: TRBJ2-2
v_gene: TRBV7-3
abundance: NA
d_gene: TRBD2
CDR3nt: TGTGCCAGCAGCTTAAGGGCTAGCGGGGGCACCGGGGAGCTGTTTTTT
CDR3aa: CASSLRASGGTGELFF

j_gene: TRBJ2-2
v_gene: TRBV4-1
abundance: few
d_gene: TRBD1
CDR3nt: TGCGCCAGCAGCCACAACAGGGGATTAAACACCGGGGAGCTGTTTTTT
CDR3aa: CASSHNRGLNTGELFF

j_gene: TRBJ2-3
v_gene: TRBV20-1
abundance: NA
d_gene: TRBD2
CDR3nt: TGCAGTGCCATACGCCCGGGACTACCAACTACAGATACGCAGTATTTT
CDR3aa: CSAIRPGLPTTDTQYF

j_gene: TRBJ1-2
v_gene: TRBV20-1
abundance: few
d_gene: TRBD1
CDR3nt: TGCAGTGCTGGCGGGACAGGGGGCTCTGGCTACACCTTC
CDR3aa: CSAGGTGGSGYTF

j_gene: TRBJ1-1
v_gene: TRBV7-3
abundance: NA
d_gene: TRBD1
CDR3nt: TGTGCCAGCAGCTCGACAGGGAAGGTTACTGAAGCTTTCTTT
CDR3aa: CASSSTGKVTEAFF

j_gene: TRBJ2-3
v_gene: TRBV12-3/TRBV12-4
abundance: many
d_gene: NA
CDR3nt: TGTGCCAGCAGTTTAGGGGAGGCTAGCACAGATACGCAGTATTTT
CDR3aa: CASSLGEASTDTQYF

j_gene: TRBJ1-1
v_gene: TRBV6-1
abundance: many
d_gene: TRBD1
CDR3nt: TGTGCCAGCAGGGCCGGGACAGGGGTAATGGAGGCTTTCTTT
CDR3aa: CASRAGTGVMEAFF

j_gene: TRBJ2-3
v_gene: TRBV20-1
abundance: NA
d_gene: TRBD2
CDR3nt: TGCAGTGCTCTAATTAGCGGGGGAGCAGATACGCAGTATTTT
CDR3aa: CSALISGGADTQYF

j_gene: TRBJ2-7
v_gene: TRBV27
abundance: many
d_gene: NA
CDR3nt: TGTGCCAGCAGTTTATCTTGGCTGTCCTACGAGCAGTACTTC
CDR3aa: CASSLSWLSYEQYF

j_gene: TRBJ2-3
v_gene: TRBV12-3/TRBV12-4
abundance: many
d_gene: TRBD1
CDR3nt: TGTGCCAGCACCTTGACAGGGGTCGGTACAGATACGCAGTATTTT
CDR3aa: CASTLTGVGTDTQYF

j_gene: TRBJ2-4
v_gene: TRBV7-3
abundance: NA
d_gene: NA
CDR3nt: TGTGCCAGCAGCTTAAAGTTGGGCGCTGCTGAGACCAAAAACATTCAGTACTTC
CDR3aa: CASSLKLGAAETKNIQYF

j_gene: TRBJ2-2
v_gene: TRBV12-3/TRBV12-4
abundance: NA
d_gene: NA
CDR3nt: TGTGCCAGCATCGGTTGGCAGGGTGTTGCCGGGGAGCTGTTTTTT
CDR3aa: CASIGWQGVAGELFF